These T cell receptor beta chains were read from a single sample in a study of blood T cells in healthy people across ages. TCRdb re-derived calls from the 5' RACE reads in MiXCR, one entry per CDR3 protein. Of approximately 810,000 distinct CDR3 sequences detected, less than 35% appear once; the ten largest clones hold 15% to 20%. The material sequenced was blood. Every receptor here comes from a woman aged 80 or over in good health. Both conserved end residues are trimmed from each CDR3. The order of the fields is V gene, J gene, CDR3 protein.

v_call: TRBV7-9
j_call: TRBJ2-5
cdr3_aa: ASSPYGHSGLGTQY

v_call: TRBV5-1
j_call: TRBJ2-5
cdr3_aa: ASTVASGMYEQY

v_call: TRBV6-2/TRBV6-3
j_call: TRBJ2-7
cdr3_aa: ASSYAGQGLPYEQY

v_call: TRBV15
j_call: TRBJ1-1
cdr3_aa: ATSTLNRGYTEAF

v_call: TRBV6-2/TRBV6-3
j_call: TRBJ2-3
cdr3_aa: ASSYPGLAGVRDTQY

v_call: TRBV6-1
j_call: TRBJ2-5
cdr3_aa: ASSVGQGADKTQY

v_call: TRBV14
j_call: TRBJ1-1
cdr3_aa: ASSGILGQGSPEAF

v_call: TRBV3-1
j_call: TRBJ2-1
cdr3_aa: ASSQDSGGSYNEQF

v_call: TRBV7-2
j_call: TRBJ1-3
cdr3_aa: ASSLASTGISNTIY

v_call: TRBV20-1
j_call: TRBJ2-4
cdr3_aa: SVVSAKNIQY

v_call: TRBV6-6
j_call: TRBJ2-6
cdr3_aa: ASRESSGANVPT

v_call: TRBV27
j_call: TRBJ1-1
cdr3_aa: ASELYGGETEAF

v_call: TRBV5-1
j_call: TRBJ1-2
cdr3_aa: ASRLQGADGYT